Sequencing of this TCR beta chain was carried out in a study of T cell responses to AZD1222 COVID-19 vaccine. Study results and limitations: The repertoires were collected only after the peak T cell response. It was only six AZD1222 recipients who were seropositive at baseline. Among spike-specific TCRs, nearly half reportedly target unmutated variant regions.

This clone was counted a few times. Its antigen is currently unknown. The CDR3 extends over 13 amino acids. V was pared by 5 bases and J by 6 bases, with 13 bases between. Assay: immunoSEQ multiplex PCR; the TCRdb copy retains only in-frame clones and omits some. Counted here are 150,000 to 200,000 clones, 93% occurring once; the ten biggest clones make up roughly 3.8%. Source: peripheral blood, taken on day 0 of AZD1222 vaccination. The chain has TRBV12-3 or TRBV12-4 and TRBJ1-1, with D perhaps TRBD1 (6 bases). This TCR was recovered from an adult in good health. DNA for the CDR3: TGTGCCAGCAGTCCACAGGGTTTTGCTGAAGCTTTCTTT. This codes for CASSPQGFAEAFF.